One sample yielded the 3 T cell receptor beta chains listed below, sequenced in a study of shared clonotypes between healthy human individuals. Naive CD8 cells were CD45RO-negative, positively selected for CCR7, excluding terminally differentiated effector memory CD45RA+ cells. Produced via immunoSEQ multiplex PCR; TCRdb's table is partial and in-frame only. Counted here are around 620,000 clones, 90% to 95% occurring once; the ten biggest clones make up over 0.09%. Material for sequencing was naive CD8+ T cells sorted from blood. These receptor sequences come from a woman in her thirties in good health.

The V call is TRBV13, the J call TRBJ1-4; the D is unclear. This CDR3 spans 14 amino acids. V dropped 4 bases and J dropped 0 bases, with 6 bases sitting between them. From germline, CDR1 is PRHDT and CDR2 FYEKMQ (reference sequence). The CDR3 protein is CASSYSATNEKLFF. CDR3 DNA sequence: TGTGCCAGCAGCTACAGCGCAACTAATGAAAAACTGTTTTTT.

This chain links TRBV7-9 with TRBJ2-1; no clear D gene. Looked up from germline, CDR1 is SEHNR and CDR2 is FQNEAQ (reference sequence). V was pared by 8 bases and J by 4 bases, with 9 bases between. The CDR3 consists of 12 residues. The CDR3 sequence is CASEGVYNEQFF. In DNA, the CDR3 is TGTGCCAGCGAAGGAGTTTACAATGAGCAGTTCTTC.

The V and J genes are TRBV4-1 and TRBJ2-3; D is tentatively TRBD1 or TRBD2 (5 bases each). Germline V gene sequence: CDR1 MGHRA, CDR2 YSYEKL. The CDR3 is 17 residues long. V lost 4 bases, J lost 1 base, and 18 bases lay in between. The CDR3 loop reads CASSRSPNLGGTDTQYF. The CDR3 DNA reads as TGCGCCAGCAGCCGGTCTCCTAACCTGGGGGGCACAGATACGCAGTATTTT.